The rows below give T cell receptor beta chains drawn from one sample of a study of T cell repertoires in MIS-A myocarditis. Clones were sequenced by immunoSEQ multiplex PCR, and TCRdb holds only the in-frame ones, with some missing. Of about 6,600 clones in the sample, approximately 81% were seen once. Sequenced input: right inferior lung lobe tissue obtained at autopsy. Receptor source: a man younger than 35 with fulminant myocarditis from multisystem inflammatory syndrome in adults (MIS-A) after COVID-19. CDR3s include the opening cysteine and the closing phenylalanine or tryptophan. Each record gives: CDR3 length, J gene, V gene, CDR3 protein.

>16|TRBJ1-1|TRBV27
CASSHRDRLVNTEAFF
>16|TRBJ2-1|TRBV4-1
CASEGQRGIEGDEQFF
>11|TRBJ1-4|TRBV2
CASSEEGKLFF
>14|TRBJ1-1|TRBV4-3
CASSQVSRVGRAFF
>11|TRBJ1-1|TRBV12-3/TRBV12-4
CASSFPYEAFF
>12|TRBJ2-1|TRBV7-3
CASSTQLGEQFF
>13|TRBJ1-5|TRBV18
CASSEGWNQPQHF
>17|TRBJ1-2|TRBV6-1
CASSVRQGDLLGDGYTF
>15|TRBJ1-5|TRBV28
CASRQGVRGNQPQHF
>16|TRBJ2-7|TRBV10-2
CASSPIVEGFGYEQYF
>12|TRBJ1-5|TRBV12-5
CAHYYSNQPQHF
>13|TRBJ1-5|TRBV30
CAWTPGGGQPQHF
>15|TRBJ2-3|TRBV28
CASRSGDRGADTQYF
>15|TRBJ2-4|TRBV19
CASSKDGQRSVIQYF
>11|TRBJ1-1|TRBV2
CASSDKGRAFF
>15|TRBJ2-5|TRBV2
CASSEGHVYQETQYF
>12|TRBJ1-2|TRBV12-3/TRBV12-4
CASSFHQGSYTF
>13|TRBJ1-5|TRBV3-1/TRBV3-2
CASSQGGGQPQHF
>18|TRBJ2-2|TRBV6-1
CASSERGGLTSGIGELFF
>14|TRBJ2-7|TRBV7-9
CASSSWTGTGEQYF
>15|TRBJ1-1|TRBV7-2
CASTLTVTGGTEAFF
>12|TRBJ2-3|TRBV9
CASSVSTDTQYF
>14|TRBJ1-1|TRBV5-1
CASSWAYLETEAFF
>16|TRBJ2-7|TRBV7-3
CASSLNSGTGMGEQYF
>14|TRBJ1-1|TRBV24-1
CATILGGEGTEAFF
>15|TRBJ2-3|TRBV30
CAWGGLAGAGDTQYF
>11|TRBJ1-1|TRBV12-3/TRBV12-4
CASSVRVEAFF
>11|TRBJ2-5|TRBV5-8
CASSHPGGQYF
>14|TRBJ2-1|TRBV21-1
CASTKGREGNEQFF
>15|TRBJ2-1|TRBV10-3
CAISEVGSGGADLIF
>15|TRBJ1-1|TRBV2
CASSETGWGIWGAFF
>14|TRBJ2-2|TRBV30
CAWSVQQGTGELFF